This T cell receptor beta chain stems from a study of blood T cell repertoires in COVID-19. As for the study in general: T cells, B-cell-depleted T cells, or PBMCs provided the cDNA or gDNA that served as material.

The authors' processing: Reference gene primer amplification in the assay estimated nucleated cell counts. TCRdb's copy holds only in-frame clones and misses some; the assay was immunoSEQ multiplex PCR. For V, J and clone size, that table is used; D and trimming come from the DNA. The table records about 42,000 clones, about 82% of them present only once. The CDR3 consists of 14 residues. Germline CDR1 and CDR2: SGHRS and YFSETQ. Trimming left V 6 bases short and J 1 base short, with 10 bases between. The clonotype comes from a man in his fifties with active COVID-19. Sequencing was done on a sample of peripheral blood. V is TRBV5-1 and J is TRBJ2-2; D possibly corresponds to TRBD1 (6 bases). CDR3 bases: TGCGCCAGCACCATACAGGGGAACACCGGGGAGCTGTTTTTT. Its translation is CASTIQGNTGELFF. The full variable domain, completed using reference TRBV5-1 and TRBJ2-2, is KAGVTQTPRYLIKTRGQQVTLSCSPISGHRSVSWYQQTPGQGLQFLFEYFSETQRNKGNFPGRFSGRQFSNSRSEMNVSTLELGDSALYLCASTIQGNTGELFFGEGSRLTVL.